This TCR beta chain came from a study of B cell selection in AIRE deficiency. Conventional CD4 T cells were sorted as CD4+CD127+ cells. Regarding the study as a whole: About 29% of healthy-shared Treg sequences were found among patient Tconv cells.

Germline CDR1 and CDR2: MDHEN and SYDVKM. This CDR3 is 12 amino acids long. Turning to this clone: No antigen is known for it. At one end the junction does not follow the germline gene, possibly because of a read error.

Generated by immunoSEQ multiplex PCR, the TCRdb table keeps only in-frame clones and is missing some. This table has 850 to 950 clones, roughly 87% appearing once. The V and J genes are TRBV28 and TRBJ2-5, with D unresolved. The sample consisted of conventional CD4+ T cells sorted from PBMCs. The receptor's source is a human donor with AIRE deficiency. The CDR3 reads CAAGLYQETQYF. CDR3 nucleotides: TGCGCGGCAGGTCTGTACCAAGAGACCCAGTACTTC.